This T cell receptor (beta chain) was sequenced during a study of T cell responses to AZD1222 COVID-19 vaccine. Study context: Second-dose recipients at about 4 or about 12 weeks were treated as one pooled group.

V was clipped by 5 bases and J by 0 bases, with 6 bases between them. Looked up from germline, CDR1 is SGHNT and CDR2 is YENEEA. CDR3 length equals 13 residues. This clone was picked up a small number of times. The repertoire was sequenced with immunoSEQ multiplex PCR; TCRdb's copy has only in-frame clones and lacks some. The data show 90,000 to 150,000 clones, approximately 90% seen once. This rearrangement joins TRBV11-3 to TRBJ2-3; no clear D. This clonotype was sampled from an adult in good health. This sample comprised peripheral blood, obtained on day 0 of AZD1222 vaccination. CDR3 amino acids: CASSHPSTDTQYF. The CDR3 nucleotides read TGTGCCAGCAGCCACCCCAGCACAGATACGCAGTATTTT. The full variable domain, completed using reference TRBV11-3 and TRBJ2-3, is EAGVVQSPRYKIIEKKQPVAFWCNPISGHNTLYWYLQNLGQGPELLIRYENEEAVDDSQLPKDRFSAERLKGVDSTLKIQPAELGDSAVYLCASSHPSTDTQYFGPGTRLTVL.